This TCR beta chain appears in the sequencing data of a study of T-cell memory formation after mild COVID-19. Each CDR3 protein is one row after TCRdb ran MiXCR on the 5' RACE reads. The profile shows about 470,000 distinct CDR3 sequences, roughly 20% of them singletons. The length of the CDR3 is 14 residues. V shed 3 bases and J shed 4 bases, with 11 bases lying between them. CDR1 is SEHNR and CDR2 is FQNEAQ in the germline V gene (reference sequence). This clonotype was observed a few times. Antigen unknown. Study-level results: That cross-reactive memory joined was suggested by some responding clones appearing in pre-infection memory.

The sequenced sample consisted of PBMCs or a T cell subset sorted from them (not recorded which). This receptor was obtained from an adult woman who had mild COVID-19 (a few samples of this study predate the infection). Cell type and time point are not known. The genes are TRBV7-9 and TRBJ2-3; tentatively, D is TRBD2 (6 bases). The CDR3 bases are TGTGCCAGCAGCTTCAGCGGGCCGGCAGATACGCAGTATTTT. Translating it yields CASSFSGPADTQYF.